This T cell receptor (beta chain) was captured in a study of read filtering for tumor transcriptome and immune sequencing. Whole-study context: Patients were some 16 male and about 15 female, mean age 65.9 years, range about 47 to 80. Whole-transcriptome libraries were prepared after DNase treatment. Study outcomes and limitations: IR-seq captured clonotypes deeper and more reliably than RNA-seq.

As regards this clonotype: Antigen specificity is unknown.

The library was built from roughly 400 ng RNA with molecular barcoded adaptors for alpha/delta and beta/gamma chains. TCRdb recomputed calls from the reads with MiXCR, one row per CDR3 protein. The table records 100,000 to 150,000 distinct CDR3 sequences, less than 15% of them present only once. Germline CDR1 SGHRS, CDR2 YFSETQ. This CDR3 spans 14 amino acids. The ends were cut back, 0 bases at V and 4 bases at J, with 8 bases in the middle. This receptor was taken from a donor at least 40 years old with multiple myeloma. Sequenced material: a population of CD138-negative cells sorted from bone marrow. This rearrangement joins TRBV5-1 to TRBJ1-5; D gene uncertain. CDR3 region: CASSLGGVNQPQHF. The CDR3 DNA follows: TGCGCCAGCAGCTTGGGAGGAGTAAATCAGCCCCAGCATTTT.